This T cell receptor beta chain was captured by sequencing in a study of T cells in Graves' hyperthyroidism and ophthalmopathy. TCR beta CDR3 region amplification was performed from RNA transcripts. HTBI primers were employed in a first-round RT-PCR of the TCR CDR3. TCRdb reanalysed the multiplex PCR reads using MiXCR and keeps one entry per CDR3 protein. The profile covers some 760,000 distinct CDR3 sequences, with 11% to 15% appearing a single time and about 9.4% taken by the ten largest. V lost 0 bases and J 3 bases, leaving 14 bases between the germline ends. Germline V lookup: CDR1 LGHNA, CDR2 YNFKEQ. This CDR3 spans 16 amino acids.

This TCR came from a woman in her late teens or twenties with Graves' hyperthyroidism. The rearrangement links TRBV4-2 to TRBJ1-2; D remains ambiguous. The sample was blood. The CDR3 DNA reads TGTGCCAGCAGCCAAGATGACCGAGCCTGGTACTATGGCTACACCTTC. This codes for CASSQDDRAWYYGYTF.